The next 5 T cell receptor beta chains were all read from a single sample in a study of blood T cell repertoires in COVID-19. The method was immunoSEQ multiplex PCR; TCRdb's version includes in-frame clones alone and lacks a portion of them. The sample shows approximately 81,000 clones, around 82% of them seen only once. The sequenced sample was peripheral blood. Receptor source: a human donor in a cohort sampled during active COVID-19.

V and J are TRBV7-2 and TRBJ2-1; a weak D match, TRBD1 (6 bases). The V end was cut by 1 base, the J end by 6 bases, with 16 bases between. Germline V lookup: CDR1 SGHTA, CDR2 FQGNSA. The CDR3 consists of 16 residues. CDR3 residues: CASSLDMAGVGNEQFF. CDR3 sequence (DNA): TGTGCCAGCAGCTTAGATATGGCAGGGGTAGGCAATGAGCAGTTCTTC. The full variable domain, rest sourced from reference TRBV7-2 and TRBJ2-1, is GAGVSQSPSNKVTEKGKDVELRCDPISGHTALYWYRQSLGQGLEFLIYFQGNSAPDKSGLPSDRFSAERTGGSVSTLTIQRTQQEDSAVYLCASSLDMAGVGNEQFFGPGTRLTVL.

There are a few counts of this clone. V gene TRBV30 combines with J gene TRBJ2-7, with a tentative D call TRBD1 (6 bases). V dropped 2 bases and J dropped 1 base, with 18 bases sitting between them. Germline V gives CDR1 GTSNPN, CDR2 SVGIG (reference sequence). CDR3 length: 16 amino acids. Here the CDR3 reads CAWSLRTDPSSYEQYF. The CDR3, as DNA: TGTGCCTGGAGTTTACGGACAGACCCTTCTTCCTACGAGCAGTACTTC.

This chain connects TRBV15 to TRBJ2-7, with a weak D call TRBD1 (5 bases). Trimming cost V 0 bases and J 3 bases, with 12 bases left between them. This CDR3 has 15 amino acids. The germline V gene has CDR1 LNHNV and CDR2 YYDKDF (reference sequence). CDR3 loop: CATSREPQGSYEQYF. The CDR3 nucleotides read TGTGCCACCAGCAGAGAGCCCCAGGGCAGCTACGAGCAGTACTTC.

The gene calls are TRBV11-2 and TRBJ1-1; TRBD1 is a possible D gene (6 bases). Between the trimmed V and J ends, which lost 5 bases and 1 base, there was a span of 14 bases. Looked up from germline, CDR1 is SGHAT and CDR2 is FQNNGV. CDR3 length: 15 residues. CDR3 DNA: TGTGCCAGCAGCGGGGGGGCCCGGTGGAACACTGAAGCTTTCTTT. This sequence encodes CASSGGARWNTEAFF.

The chain employs TRBV7-2 and TRBJ1-6; D is perhaps TRBD1 (5 bases). CDR1 is SGHTA, CDR2 FQGNSA, per germline. Trimming removed 7 bases from V and 1 base from J, with 23 bases in between. The CDR3 spans 19 residues. Here the CDR3 reads CASNDSASRVQSYNSPLHF. CDR3 coding DNA: TGTGCCAGCAACGATTCCGCCTCCAGGGTTCAGTCCTATAATTCACCCCTCCACTTT.